The present T cell receptor beta chain was sequenced within a study of T-cell memory formation after mild COVID-19. Across the whole study: The two donors had largely donor-specific TCR clusters. Whole-study findings and limits: Contracting clones from day 15 to 85 showed balanced CD4/CD8; later expanders favored CD4+.

The TCR alpha and TCR beta cDNA libraries, bearing sample barcodes and UMIs, were generated by 5'RACE using constant-segment primers. TCRdb reprocessed the 5' RACE reads via MiXCR and lists one record per CDR3 protein. The table has about 360,000 distinct CDR3 sequences, about an eighth seen once. J gave up 8 bases and V 5 bases, and 6 bases lay outside the gene matches. CDR1 is GTSNPN, CDR2 SVGIG, per germline (reference sequence). The length of the CDR3 is 12 residues. This clonotype was seen only a few times. What it binds is not known. The receptor was derived from a man aged 18 to 29 who had mild COVID-19 (a few samples of this study predate the infection). Cell type and time point are not known. This chain uses TRBV30 with TRBJ1-2; 9 bases fit TRBD1. Source material: PBMCs or a T cell subset sorted from them (not recorded which). The DNA for the CDR3 is TGTGCCTGGTCACAGGGGGCGCGAGGCTACACCTTC. Translated: CAWSQGARGYTF.